The present TCR beta chain was sequenced within a study of metastatic and nonmetastatic thyroid tumors. Trimming left V 0 bases short and J 8 bases short, with 15 bases between. CDR1 and CDR2 from the germline V gene are SGHRS and YFSETQ. The CDR3 extends over 16 amino acids. MiXCR was used by TCRdb to re-call the PCR reads. This table holds more than 30,000 clones, under 25% found once. The table lists this clone with many counts. Patients were all untreated before their thyroid surgery. The sample consisted of blood. The sequence derives from a female donor with papillary thyroid cancer or a benign thyroid nodule (not recorded which). Some clones in this sample may be carry-over from other donors' samples. The V call is TRBV5-1, the J call TRBJ1-6; D might be TRBD1 (5 bases). CDR3 sequence: CASSLDHIRDHSPLHF. In DNA, the CDR3 is TGCGCCAGCAGCTTGGATCACATTAGGGACCATTCACCCCTCCACTTT.